This paragraph covers one TCR beta chain sequence. Tagging with unique molecular identifiers was applied to individual cDNA molecules. Each CDR3 protein is one row after TCRdb ran MiXCR on the 5' RACE reads. The sample lists about 70,000 distinct CDR3 sequences; roughly an eighth were seen once. V shed 0 bases and J 5 bases; nucleotides not matched to a gene: 4. Germline V gives CDR1 SGHRS, CDR2 YFSETQ. The CDR3 has 14 residues. The data are from a study of early T cells in non-severe SARS-CoV-2 infection. Across the study: Bulk RNA isolated from unsorted whole blood underwent sequencing; chains were not paired.

The rearrangement links TRBV5-1 to TRBJ1-2; TRBD1 matches 7 bases. The TCR sequence derives from an adult who was a healthcare worker with PCR-confirmed SARS-CoV-2 infection or an uninfected control (not recorded which). The sample consisted of whole blood. The chain's CDR3 is CASSLDRGPYGYTF. The CDR3 coding sequence is TGCGCCAGCAGCTTGGACAGGGGTCCTTATGGCTACACCTTC.